The next 6 T cell receptor beta chains were all read from a single sample in a study of spatial heterogeneity in lung cancer. Whole-study results and caveats: Expanded alpha and beta TCR counts within tumors tracked tumor mutation counts.

Antigens for these TCRs are unknown. TCRdb redid the calling of the 5' RACE reads with MiXCR, one entry per CDR3 protein. The profile shows 20,000 to 25,000 distinct CDR3 sequences, about 6% of them singletons. Time point noted: sample taken at primary tumor resection. Sequencing was performed on lung tumor tissue, taken at surgery. The receptors shown here come from a male donor with early-stage non-small cell lung cancer.

The table lists this clonotype with many counts. The rearrangement links TRBV7-6 to TRBJ2-1, with TRBD2 identical over 11 bases. Germline-derived CDR1 and CDR2 are SGHVS and FNYEAQ. The CDR3 runs 16 residues. Germline trimming cut 5 bases from V and 2 bases from J; bases unmatched to any gene: 5. This chain's CDR3 is CASSPATSGAYNEQFF. The CDR3 nucleotides are TGTGCCAGCAGCCCAGCGACTAGCGGGGCCTACAATGAGCAGTTCTTC.

This rearrangement joins TRBV4-2 to TRBJ1-6; tentatively, D is TRBD1 (5 bases). The V gene lost 3 bases and the J gene lost 7 bases, with 13 bases spanning the gap. Germline values: CDR1 LGHNA, CDR2 YNFKEQ. CDR3 size: 15 residues. The CDR3 coding sequence is TGTGCCAGCAGCCATTGGGACCCCGGCAATTCACCCCTCCACTTT. It translates to CASSHWDPGNSPLHF.

The sample holds many counts of this clonotype. The chain has TRBV6-5 and TRBJ2-7; D gene uncertain. V gave up 7 bases and J gave up 4 bases, with 11 bases separating them. Per germline, CDR1 MNHEY and CDR2 SVGAGI. The CDR3 has 12 residues. The CDR3 DNA reads as TGTGCCAGCACCTCTCTGGGTTACGAGCAGTACTTC. This codes for CASTSLGYEQYF.

This clonotype was observed a handful of times. The chain combines TRBV11-2 with TRBJ2-7; 11 nucleotides align to TRBD2. The J segment lost 4 bases and the V segment lost 1 base, leaving 0 bases of the junction unmatched. The CDR3 is made up of 14 amino acids. CDR1 and CDR2 (germline): SGHAT, FQNNGV. CDR3 protein: CASSLGTSGYEQYF. The CDR3 DNA sequence: TGTGCCAGCAGCTTAGGGACTAGCGGGTACGAGCAGTACTTC.

At least ten counts were recorded for this clonotype. The V gene is TRBV24-1, the J gene TRBJ2-7; D gene unclear. The V and J ends lost 5 bases and 1 base respectively, with 5 bases between them. This CDR3 spans 12 amino acids. Germline CDR1 KGHDR, CDR2 SFDVKD. CDR3 DNA sequence: TGTGCCACCAGTGCCGGATCCTACGAGCAGTACTTC. It specifies CATSAGSYEQYF.

This clonotype was seen ten or more times. The chain combines TRBV20-1 with TRBJ2-5; the match to TRBD1 covers 7 bases. Looked up from germline, CDR1 is DFQATT and CDR2 is SNEGSKA (reference sequence). The V and J ends lost 6 bases and 7 bases, in that order; junction bases with no gene match: 8. The CDR3 loop spans 12 amino acids. CDR3 amino acids: CSADRAFGTQYF. In nucleotides, the CDR3 is TGCAGTGCCGACAGGGCGTTCGGGACCCAGTACTTC.